The clone carrying this T cell receptor beta chain came up a few times. Its antigen is as yet unknown. Germline V lookup: CDR1 DFQATT, CDR2 SNEGSKA (reference sequence). The germline V and J ends were trimmed by 6 bases and 4 bases, with 12 bases remaining between them. CDR3 length: 12 residues. This specimen belongs to a study of vaccination and CD4 T cells after COVID-19. Cultured CD4+ T cell DNA underwent sequencing with the Oncomine TCR Beta short-read assay. The source of extracted genomic DNA was cultured CD4+ T cells. Each CDR3 protein gets one entry after TCRdb re-called the PCR reads with MiXCR. The profile shows over 8,500 distinct CDR3 sequences, around three fifths of them singletons. Treatment noted: approximately 9-day PBMC culture with coronavirus spike peptide pools or control peptides (ViraFEST assay). After being plated at roughly 2.2 million per well, PBMCs were cultured with roughly 9.5 IU/ml IL-2 and approximately 9.6 ug/ml peptide pools.

Sequencing was carried out using CD4+ T cells from blood, cultured in vitro. This rearrangement joins TRBV20-1 to TRBJ1-2; D unresolved. The clonotype comes from a human donor who had recovered from COVID-19. The CDR3 reads CSASGRIYGYTF. CDR3 bases: TGCAGTGCCTCCGGCAGGATCTATGGCTACACCTTC.